The 28 T cell receptor beta chains in this list originate from one sample, sequenced in a study of spatial heterogeneity in lung cancer. MiXCR, run by TCRdb on the 5' RACE reads, gives a single entry per CDR3 protein. Of about 36,000 distinct CDR3 sequences in the sample, 7% to 7.5% were seen once. Time point indicated: sample taken at primary tumor resection. This sample comprised PBMCs, obtained at surgery. These receptors were collected from a female donor with early-stage non-small cell lung cancer.

The sample holds a few counts of this clonotype. This chain uses TRBV29-1 with TRBJ2-5; D assignment may be TRBD1 or TRBD2 (6 bases each). Trimming pared 3 bases from V and 5 bases from J, leaving 13 bases between. Germline V gene lookup returns CDR1 SQVTM and CDR2 ANQGSEA. This CDR3 has 13 amino acids. CDR3 nucleotides: TGCAGCGTTGAGGAGGGGGGTGGGGAGACCCAGTACTTC. Its translation is CSVEEGGGETQYF.

This clonotype was counted a few times. The rearrangement links TRBV15 to TRBJ2-7; a possible D gene is TRBD1 (6 bases). The CDR3 runs to 13 residues. Germline V lookup: CDR1 LNHNV, CDR2 YYDKDF (reference sequence). Trimming removed 4 bases at V and 3 bases at J, with 10 bases between. For the CDR3, the DNA is TGTGCCACCAGCAAAAGGGACAACTACGAGCAGTACTTC. This translates into CATSKRDNYEQYF. Variable domain in full (rest from reference TRBV15 and TRBJ2-7): DAMVIQNPRYQVTQFGKPVTLSCSQTLNHNVMYWYQQKSSQAPKLLFHYYDKDFNNEADTPDNFQSRRPNTSFCFLDIRSPGLGDTAMYLCATSKRDNYEQYFGPGTRLTVT.

Many counts were recorded for this clonotype. The J gene is TRBJ2-7, the V gene TRBV5-4, with a tentative D call TRBD1 (5 bases). With 0 bases removed from V and 0 bases from J, the gap between germline ends came to 10 bases. The CDR3 is 15 residues long. Germline values: CDR1 SGHNT, CDR2 YYREEE (reference sequence). The CDR3 nucleotides are TGTGCCAGCAGCTTGGGACAGACATCCTCCTACGAGCAGTACTTC. Its translation is CASSLGQTSSYEQYF.

In this sample, this clonotype turned up many times. The rearrangement links TRBV27 to TRBJ2-5; a possible D gene is TRBD2 (5 bases). V lost 5 bases to trimming and J lost 7 bases, with 8 bases between them. Per the germline V gene, CDR1 is MNHEY and CDR2 is SMNVEV (reference sequence). CDR3 size: 11 residues. CDR3 DNA sequence: TGTGCCAGCAGTCCCGCGGGGACCCAGTACTTC. It specifies CASSPAGTQYF.

This clonotype was seen at least ten times. The chain uses TRBV2 and TRBJ2-7; D remains unclear. Germline loops: CDR1 SNHLY, CDR2 FYNNEI. This CDR3 region has 13 residues. V was pared by 7 bases and J by 3 bases, with 13 bases between. The CDR3 DNA is TGTGCCAGCAATCGCAGTCCGGACTACGAGCAGTACTTC. It encodes CASNRSPDYEQYF.

The V and J genes are TRBV6-5 and TRBJ2-7; 8 bases map to TRBD2. J was trimmed by 4 bases and V by 5 bases; bases with no gene match: 13. Germline V gene sequence: CDR1 MNHEY, CDR2 SVGAGI. The CDR3 has 16 amino acids. Written as DNA, the CDR3 is TGTGCCAGCAGTCCCCCGGGGGGGAAGGGTATGTACGAGCAGTACTTC. This sequence encodes CASSPPGGKGMYEQYF.

This clonotype was counted many times. The chain has TRBV3-1 and TRBJ1-1; a weak D match, TRBD1 (6 bases). This CDR3 region has 16 residues. With 1 base removed from V and 5 bases from J, the gap between germline ends came to 17 bases. The germline gives CDR1 LGHDT, CDR2 YNNKEL (reference sequence). The CDR3 loop reads CASSQARRGMGTEAFF. The DNA of the CDR3 is TGTGCCAGCAGCCAAGCCCGTAGGGGGATGGGGACTGAAGCTTTCTTT.

This clonotype was counted many times. This chain links TRBV5-1 with TRBJ2-5, with D uncertain. Germline CDR1 and CDR2: SGHRS and YFSETQ. The CDR3 covers 15 residues. The V end was cut by 3 bases, the J end by 4 bases, with 16 bases between. The DNA of the CDR3 is TGCGCCAGCAGCTCTGCGCTCCTTTTGGGAGAGACCCAGTACTTC. Its protein is CASSSALLLGETQYF.

This sequence joins TRBV19 and TRBJ2-1, with 7 bases lining up with TRBD2. This CDR3 is built from 15 residues. The germline CDR1 and CDR2 sequences are LNHDA and SQIVND (reference sequence). V was clipped by 10 bases and J by 1 base; unmatched bases: 10. CDR3 coding DNA: TGTGCCACCGGGGCGCGGGGGAGTTCCTACAATGAGCAGTTCTTC. Translation: CATGARGSSYNEQFF.

This clonotype was picked up many times. The chain is built from TRBV7-2 and TRBJ1-3; 10 nucleotides match TRBD1. The CDR3 covers 15 residues. The V gene end was trimmed by 7 bases and the J gene end by 1 base; junction bases not matched to a gene: 4. The germline V gene has CDR1 SGHTA and CDR2 FQGNSA. CDR3 sequence reads: CASTRDRGSGNTIYF. CDR3 coding DNA: TGTGCCAGCACCCGGGACAGGGGTTCTGGAAACACCATATATTTT.

This clonotype showed up many times. The genes are TRBV5-1 and TRBJ2-7; TRBD2 aligns across 11 bases. The germline gives CDR1 SGHRS, CDR2 YFSETQ. CDR3 length: 14 residues. V was clipped by 0 bases and J by 12 bases; unmatched bases: 8. The CDR3 region has the DNA TGCGCCAGCAGCTTGGAGGGTAGCGGGAGGGCGCTGTACTTC. Its protein product is CASSLEGSGRALYF.

In its sample, this clonotype was seen many times. The chain couples TRBV27 to TRBJ2-7; no firm D call. Trimming removed 8 bases from V and 7 bases from J, with 12 bases in between. The CDR3 spans 11 residues. Germline V gives CDR1 MNHEY, CDR2 SMNVEV (reference sequence). As DNA, the CDR3 is TGTGCCAGCGGAGAACCTTGGGAGCAGTACTTC. Encoded protein: CASGEPWEQYF.

This clonotype was recorded many times. The chain uses TRBV20-1 and TRBJ2-1, with 14 nucleotides matching TRBD2. The CDR3 has 16 amino acids. V lost 7 bases to trimming and J lost 7 bases; unmatched junction nucleotides: 12. CDR1 DFQATT and CDR2 SNEGSKA come from the germline V gene (reference sequence). In nucleotides, the CDR3 is TGCAGTGATAACGGAGGACTAGCGGGAGGAAGGAATGAGCAGTTCTTC. The encoded protein is CSDNGGLAGGRNEQFF.

This clonotype turned up a few times. This rearrangement joins TRBV6-6 to TRBJ1-1, with D possibly TRBD1 on 5 matching bases. Germline-derived CDR1 and CDR2 are MNHNY and SVGAGI (reference sequence). The CDR3 totals 15 residues. The germline V and J ends were trimmed by 6 bases and 2 bases, with 16 bases remaining between them. CDR3 in amino acids: CASSPGGRLNTEAFF. The CDR3, as DNA: TGTGCCAGCAGCCCCGGGGGACGGCTTAACACTGAAGCTTTCTTT.

In this sample, this clonotype turned up many times. The chain combines TRBV6-5 with TRBJ2-5, with 7 nucleotides matching TRBD2. There are 13 residues in the CDR3. The ends lost 3 bases at V and 4 bases at J; junction bases unmatched: 2. Germline V gives CDR1 MNHEY, CDR2 SVGAGI. In nucleotides, the CDR3 is TGTGCCAGCAGTTATACGGGAGGAGAGACCCAGTACTTC. This sequence encodes CASSYTGGETQYF.

This clonotype was detected ten times or more. The rearrangement links TRBV29-1 to TRBJ2-3; a possible D gene is TRBD2 (6 bases). V lost 4 bases to trimming and J lost 2 bases, with 10 bases between them. The CDR3 consists of 13 residues. Germline V gene lookup returns CDR1 SQVTM and CDR2 ANQGSEA. The CDR3 spells CSVAGGFTDTQYF. CDR3 nucleotides: TGCAGCGTTGCTGGGGGGTTCACAGATACGCAGTATTTT.

The chain couples TRBV5-1 to TRBJ2-3, with TRBD1 as a possible D gene (5 bases). Per the germline V gene, CDR1 is SGHRS and CDR2 is YFSETQ. Trimming left V 4 bases short and J 6 bases short, with 15 bases between. The CDR3 spans 14 residues. The CDR3 here is CASSLDTRRDTQYF. CDR3 DNA: TGCGCCAGCAGCCTGGACACCAGGCGGGATACGCAGTATTTT. Based on the CDR3 plus reference TRBV5-1 and TRBJ2-3, the full variable domain is KAGVTQTPRYLIKTRGQQVTLSCSPISGHRSVSWYQQTPGQGLQFLFEYFSETQRNKGNFPGRFSGRQFSNSRSEMNVSTLELGDSALYLCASSLDTRRDTQYFGPGTRLTVL.

The chain uses TRBV5-1 and TRBJ1-2; TRBD1 matches at 8 bases. This CDR3 has 14 residues. Germline V gene data show CDR1 as SGHRS and CDR2 as YFSETQ. V shed 4 bases and J 3 bases; nucleotides not matched to a gene: 5. The CDR3 coding sequence is TGCGCCAGCAGCGTGACAGGGGAAGACTATGGCTACACCTTC. Its translation is CASSVTGEDYGYTF.

At least ten counts were recorded for this clonotype. The V gene is TRBV7-2, the J gene TRBJ2-4, with a weak D call TRBD2 (5 bases). Germline V gives CDR1 SGHTA, CDR2 FQGNSA. The CDR3 totals 14 residues. V gave up 2 bases and J gave up 0 bases, with 5 bases separating them. DNA of the CDR3: TGTGCCAGCAGCTTACGGGAAGCCAAAAACATTCAGTACTTC. As protein: CASSLREAKNIQYF.

This clonotype was observed many times. The chain links TRBV3-1 to TRBJ2-2; the match to TRBD2 covers 11 bases. From germline, CDR1 is LGHDT and CDR2 YNNKEL (reference sequence). The CDR3 runs to 16 residues. V trimming: 4 bases; J trimming: 6 bases; junction bases outside the gene matches: 7. CDR3 in DNA: TGTGCCAGCAGCCCTCGACTAGCGGGGACATCCGGGGAGCTGTTTTTT. Amino acids: CASSPRLAGTSGELFF. The complete variable domain, with remaining parts taken from reference TRBV3-1 and TRBJ2-2, reads DTAVSQTPKYLVTQMGNDKSIKCEQNLGHDTMYWYKQDSKKFLKIMFSYNNKELIINETVPNRFSPKSPDKAHLNLHINSLELGDSAVYFCASSPRLAGTSGELFFGEGSRLTVL.

This clonotype was detected only a few times. V and J are TRBV28 and TRBJ2-3, with TRBD2 matching 8 bases. The junction had 8 bases not matched to a gene; V was cut back by 6 bases and J by 3 bases. Looked up from germline, CDR1 is MDHEN and CDR2 is SYDVKM. This CDR3 has 15 amino acids. CDR3 sequence (DNA): TGTGCCAGCAGCTCCGGGGGGGCAAAAACAGATACGCAGTATTTT. It encodes CASSSGGAKTDTQYF.

This clonotype was seen a few times. The chain links TRBV7-3 to TRBJ1-1; tentative D call: TRBD1 (6 bases). V lost 0 bases and J lost 3, with 8 bases in between. The CDR3 is 14 residues long. Germline CDR1 SGHTA, CDR2 FQGTGA. The CDR3 reads CASSLTGGDTEAFF. Here the CDR3 DNA reads TGTGCCAGCAGCTTAACAGGGGGAGACACTGAAGCTTTCTTT.

The genes are TRBV5-1 and TRBJ2-2; 9 bases are shared with TRBD2. The V segment lost 0 bases and the J segment 1 base; nucleotides outside the gene matches: 10. The CDR3 spans 19 residues. The germline V gene has CDR1 SGHRS and CDR2 YFSETQ. The CDR3 sequence: CASSLGVPSSGVNTGELFF. Written as DNA, the CDR3 is TGCGCCAGCAGCTTGGGGGTCCCTTCTAGCGGGGTGAACACCGGGGAGCTGTTTTTT. The entire variable domain, with the rest obtained from reference TRBV5-1 and TRBJ2-2, is as follows: KAGVTQTPRYLIKTRGQQVTLSCSPISGHRSVSWYQQTPGQGLQFLFEYFSETQRNKGNFPGRFSGRQFSNSRSEMNVSTLELGDSALYLCASSLGVPSSGVNTGELFFGEGSRLTVL.

This clonotype was observed a few times. The chain links TRBV5-5 to TRBJ2-1, with 7 bases matching TRBD2. This CDR3 spans 18 amino acids. V was clipped by 6 bases and J by 4 bases; unmatched bases: 19. Germline-derived CDR1 and CDR2 are SGHKS and YYEKEE (reference sequence). The CDR3 nucleotides are TGTGCCAGCACCAAAAGGACCCAAGTTGGCGGGAGTTACAATGAGCAGTTCTTC. Translation gives CASTKRTQVGGSYNEQFF.

This sequence joins TRBV20-1 and TRBJ2-2; D is unresolved. Germline V gene sequence: CDR1 DFQATT, CDR2 SNEGSKA (reference sequence). V shed 3 bases and J shed 5 bases, with 16 bases lying between them. The CDR3 runs 15 residues. This CDR3 reads CSARSAGSQTGELFF. The CDR3 nucleotides are TGCAGTGCTAGGTCCGCCGGGTCTCAAACCGGGGAGCTGTTTTTT.

Only a few counts were recorded for this clonotype. The V gene is TRBV4-3, the J gene TRBJ2-1, with D perhaps matching TRBD2 (5 bases). The CDR3 consists of 21 residues. V lost 1 base and J lost 0, with 25 bases in between. Germline V gives CDR1 LGHNA, CDR2 YSLEER. The CDR3 is CASSQVPGEPILLSSYNEQFF. The CDR3 bases are TGCGCCAGCAGCCAAGTACCCGGGGAACCAATCCTCCTCAGCTCCTACAATGAGCAGTTCTTC.

This clonotype was observed at least ten times. This CDR3 is CASRAAQFYGYTF. The CDR3 DNA reads TGTGCCAGCCGCGCCGCGCAGTTCTATGGCTACACCTTC. This rearrangement joins TRBV6-5 to TRBJ1-2; D not resolved. Trimming cost V 8 bases and J 4 bases, with 14 bases left between them. The CDR3 is made up of 13 amino acids. The germline V gene encodes CDR1 MNHEY and CDR2 SVGAGI.

This clonotype was seen many times. The chain employs TRBV12-3 or TRBV12-4 and TRBJ2-7, with D uncertain. Trimming cost V 6 bases and J 2 bases, with 14 bases left between them. The CDR3 runs to 14 residues. CDR3 in amino acids: CASSRVGRTYEQYF. DNA of the CDR3: TGTGCCAGCAGCCGGGTAGGCCGGACCTACGAGCAGTACTTC.